This entry features one T cell receptor (beta chain) sequence. What it recognizes is unknown. The CDR3 is made up of 16 amino acids. CDR1 is MRHNA, CDR2 SNTAGT, per germline. V trimming: 3 bases; J trimming: 4 bases; junction bases outside the gene matches: 11. The data belong to a study of graft-versus-host responses after intestinal transplantation. Study context: Transplantation in recipients was multivisceral, liver-intestinal, or isolated intestinal. Once they had received anti-thymocyte globulin induction, all recipients took tacrolimus and steroids for about three years.

Method: immunoSEQ multiplex PCR; TCRdb's copy keeps in-frame clones and lacks some. The sample yields some 90,000 clones, 92% seen once. This sequence joins TRBV6-4 and TRBJ2-7, with 8 bases identical to TRBD1. The material sequenced was unstimulated CD8+ T cells sorted from spleen or lymph node cells, taken before transplant. The sequence came from a human donor who was the organ donor for an intestinal transplant. The CDR3 spells CASSDPEQGGRYEQYF. The CDR3 DNA follows: TGTGCCAGCAGTGATCCTGAACAGGGGGGTCGATACGAGCAGTACTTC.